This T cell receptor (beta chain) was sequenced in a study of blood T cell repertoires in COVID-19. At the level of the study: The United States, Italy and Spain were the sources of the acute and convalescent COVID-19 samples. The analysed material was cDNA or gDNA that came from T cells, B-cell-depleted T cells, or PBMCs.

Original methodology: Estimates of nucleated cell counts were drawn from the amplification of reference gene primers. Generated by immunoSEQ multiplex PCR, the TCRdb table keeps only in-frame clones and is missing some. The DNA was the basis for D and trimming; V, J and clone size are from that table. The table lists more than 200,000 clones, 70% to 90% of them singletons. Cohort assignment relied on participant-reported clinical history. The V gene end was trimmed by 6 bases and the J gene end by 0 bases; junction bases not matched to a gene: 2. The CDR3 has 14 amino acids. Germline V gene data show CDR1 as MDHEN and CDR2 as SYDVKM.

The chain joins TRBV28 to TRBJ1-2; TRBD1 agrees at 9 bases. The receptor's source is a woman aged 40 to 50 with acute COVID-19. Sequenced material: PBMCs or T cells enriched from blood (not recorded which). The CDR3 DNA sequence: TGTGCCAGCAGCACAGGGGGCCCTAACTATGGCTACACCTTC. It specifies CASSTGGPNYGYTF.